A selection of T cell receptor beta chains follows, all from one sample in a study of identical twins. MiXCR, run by TCRdb on the 5' RACE reads, gives a single entry per CDR3 protein. The table lists approximately 700,000 distinct CDR3 sequences, 18% of them singletons. This same sample was also taken into another study, of T cells expressing NK-cell markers.

Sequences were obtained from PBMCs. The receptors here all came from a woman between 18 and 30 years old in good health. Both conserved end residues are part of each CDR3. A D gene is named only where the DNA matches it firmly. The size of a clone is reported for some rows only, either as once, few or many, or as a class for expanded clones.

clone size	D gene	V gene	J gene	CDR3 protein	CDR3 DNA
NA	NA	TRBV20-1	TRBJ2-5	CSARKTGLETQYF	TGCAGTGCTAGAAAGACTGGGTTAGAGACCCAGTACTTC
NA	TRBD2	TRBV5-1	TRBJ2-3	CASSATTSPDTQYF	TGCGCCAGCAGCGCGACGACTAGCCCAGATACGCAGTATTTT
many	TRBD1	TRBV6-2/TRBV6-3	TRBJ2-7	CASSQGASYEQYF	TGTGCCAGCAGTCAGGGGGCTTCCTACGAGCAGTACTTC
few	NA	TRBV5-6	TRBJ1-5	CASSSQLRQPQHF	TGTGCCAGCAGCTCGCAGTTAAGGCAGCCCCAGCATTTT
few	NA	TRBV5-5	TRBJ2-7	CASSLASGLVSYEQYF	TGTGCCAGCAGCTTGGCATCAGGGTTGGTCTCCTACGAGCAGTACTTC
many	TRBD2	TRBV5-1	TRBJ2-1	CASSPGLADLGDNEQFF	TGCGCCAGCAGCCCGGGACTAGCGGACTTGGGGGACAATGAGCAGTTCTTC
NA	NA	TRBV18	TRBJ2-2	CASSRDWRNTGELFF	TGTGCCAGCTCCCGCGACTGGAGGAACACCGGGGAGCTGTTTTTT
NA	NA	TRBV7-2	TRBJ1-1	CASSFGRGSGTEAFF	TGTGCCAGCAGCTTCGGTCGGGGGTCGGGCACTGAAGCTTTCTTT
NA	NA	TRBV9	TRBJ2-2	CASSRTVNGELFF	TGTGCCAGCAGCCGGACCGTTAACGGGGAGCTGTTTTTT
NA	NA	TRBV12-3/TRBV12-4	TRBJ2-1	CASSPGDSHEQFF	TGTGCCAGCAGCCCCGGTGATTCGCATGAGCAGTTCTTC
many	TRBD1	TRBV6-1	TRBJ1-6	CASSPGTGYNSPLHF	TGTGCCAGCAGTCCCGGGACAGGGTACAATTCACCCCTCCACTTT
few	NA	TRBV21-1	TRBJ2-7	CASIGVPGYYEQYF	TGTGCCAGCATAGGGGTCCCGGGGTACTACGAGCAGTACTTC
NA	TRBD2	TRBV6-5	TRBJ2-5	CASSYGGEGRETQYF	TGTGCCAGCAGTTACGGGGGGGAGGGACGAGAGACCCAGTACTTC
NA	NA	TRBV5-1	TRBJ2-2	CASKLRERGTGELFF	TGCGCCAGCAAACTGAGGGAGCGAGGCACCGGGGAGCTGTTTTTT
few	NA	TRBV25-1	TRBJ1-2	CASSPPGQHYGYTF	TGTGCCAGCAGTCCCCCCGGACAGCACTATGGCTACACCTTC
NA	NA	TRBV5-1	TRBJ1-1	CASTPEAGSAEAFF	TGCGCCAGCACACCCGAGGCAGGGAGCGCTGAAGCTTTCTTT
many	TRBD2	TRBV7-9	TRBJ2-1	CASSQRASGGSYNEQFF	TGTGCCAGCAGCCAGAGGGCTAGCGGGGGCTCCTACAATGAGCAGTTCTTC
NA	NA	TRBV7-2	TRBJ2-3	CASSLGDGLLPTDTQYF	TGTGCCAGCAGCTTAGGGGACGGACTCCTTCCCACAGATACGCAGTATTTT
NA	NA	TRBV7-2	TRBJ2-7	CASSLTGTQLYEQYF	TGTGCCAGCAGTCTCACGGGCACTCAGCTCTACGAGCAGTACTTC
few	TRBD1	TRBV7-8	TRBJ2-5	CASSFGTGTETQYF	TGTGCCAGCAGCTTTGGGACAGGGACAGAGACCCAGTACTTC
few	TRBD2	TRBV5-5	TRBJ2-7	CASSRELAGLSYEQYF	TGTGCCAGCAGCCGAGAACTAGCGGGTCTCTCCTACGAGCAGTACTTC
few	NA	TRBV2	TRBJ1-4	CASSTDRRGEKLFF	TGTGCCAGCAGTACTGACAGGCGGGGAGAAAAACTGTTTTTT
NA	NA	TRBV28	TRBJ2-1	CASSPGLALYNEQFF	TGTGCCAGCAGTCCGGGCCTCGCTCTCTACAATGAGCAGTTCTTC
NA	NA	TRBV11-3	TRBJ2-3	CASHPTRFNTQYF	TGTGCCAGCCATCCCACCCGGTTCAATACGCAGTATTTT